A single sample is the source of the 18 T cell receptor beta chains below, sequenced in a study of T cell clusters in autoimmune cytopenias (dated by TCRdb to about 2019). For each sample, TRB amplification used 200 to 300 ng of peripheral blood genomic DNA, equal to 35,000 to 45,000 genome equivalents. Sequencing was performed on an Illumina MiSeq. To amplify TRB rearrangements, a touch-down multiplex PCR protocol was run with the TRB-A and TRB-B primer pools combined in a single tube. TCRdb reprocessed the reads and provides one entry for every CDR3 protein sequence; no DNA is given. This sample's table contains about 7,000 distinct CDR3 sequences. The ten largest clones capture under 5% of the sample. Another study also made use of these data, one on T cell repertoires in aging, cancer and after chemotherapy.

Sequencing was carried out using peripheral blood. The receptors originated from a human donor in good health.

The chain joins TRBV19 to TRBJ2-1; TCRdb gives TRBD2 as the D gene, but with no DNA this cannot be confirmed. Germline lookup yields CDR1 LNHDA and CDR2 SQIVND (reference sequence). This CDR3 spans 17 amino acids. The CDR3 here is CASSTLGWGLAGGRQFF.

This chain's CDR3 is CASSQDGRGGRETQYF. This chain connects TRBV14 to TRBJ2-5; TCRdb returns TRBD2, unconfirmable since there is no DNA. There are 16 residues in the CDR3. Germline loops: CDR1 SGHDN, CDR2 FVKESK.

The rearrangement uses TRBV29-1 and TRBJ2-5; the TCRdb call, TRBD1, lacks DNA for checking. Germline V CDR1 and CDR2: SQVTM, ANQGSEA. This CDR3 has 14 amino acids. CDR3 in amino acids: CSALGAGGQETQYF.

The rearrangement uses TRBV5-1 and TRBJ2-7; the TCRdb call, TRBD2, lacks DNA for checking. CDR1 SGHRS and CDR2 YFSETQ come from the germline V gene. The CDR3 runs to 14 residues. This CDR3 is CASSPSGSAGEQYF.

This chain joins TRBV7-9 and TRBJ2-5; no DNA is available, so the TRBD1 call from TCRdb remains unchecked. The germline V gene encodes CDR1 SEHNR and CDR2 FQNEAQ (reference sequence). There are 15 residues in the CDR3. CDR3 region: CASSLVSGGVETQYF. The whole variable domain, filled in from reference TRBV7-9 and TRBJ2-5, reads DTGVSQNPRHKITKRGQNVTFRCDPISEHNRLYWYRQTLGQGPEFLTYFQNEAQLEKSRLLSDRFSAERPKGSFSTLEIQRTEQGDSAMYLCASSLVSGGVETQYFGPGTRLLVL.

Its frequency marks this clonotype as medium-sized. J is TRBJ1-4 and V is TRBV19; without DNA, the TCRdb call of TRBD1 cannot be checked. The CDR3 loop spans 16 amino acids. Germline V lookup: CDR1 LNHDA, CDR2 SQIVND (reference sequence). This CDR3 reads CASSIRRGRTNEKLFF. Variable domain in full (rest from reference TRBV19 and TRBJ1-4): DGGITQSPKYLFRKEGQNVTLSCEQNLNHDAMYWYRQDPGQGLRLIYYSQIVNDFQKGDIAEGYSVSREKKESFPLTVTSAQKNPTAFYLCASSIRRGRTNEKLFFGSGTQLSVL.

Judged by frequency, this clonotype is medium-sized. This chain joins TRBV29-1 and TRBJ2-2. This CDR3 region has 13 residues. The germline CDR1 and CDR2 sequences are SQVTM and ANQGSEA. CDR3 residues: CSVVDPSTGELFF.

This clonotype counts as medium-sized by frequency. The chain combines TRBV6-6 with TRBJ1-6; there is no DNA to check the TCRdb D call of TRBD1. The CDR3 consists of 15 residues. Germline V gives CDR1 MNHNY, CDR2 SVGAGI (reference sequence). CDR3 protein: CASSYSGTGNSPLHF.

This rearrangement joins TRBV20-1 to TRBJ2-7; checking the TCRdb D call of TRBD2 is not possible without DNA. This CDR3 has 15 residues. The V gene's germline CDR1 is DFQATT and CDR2 SNEGSKA (reference sequence). CDR3: CSAPRSGLEAYEQYF.

The V call is TRBV6-1, the J call TRBJ2-1; lacking DNA, the TRBD1 call made by TCRdb goes unchecked. Germline V gene sequence: CDR1 MNHNS, CDR2 SASEGT. The CDR3 contains 14 residues. This chain's CDR3 is CASGTGGSYNEQFF.

The rearrangement joins TRBV9 to TRBJ2-1; the D call of TRBD2 rests on TCRdb alone, since no DNA is present to check it. This CDR3 contains 15 residues. The germline V gene encodes CDR1 SGDLS and CDR2 YYNGEE. CDR3 sequence: CASRPPGLASHEQFF.

J is TRBJ2-1 and V is TRBV27; checking the TCRdb D call of TRBD1 is not possible without DNA. From germline, CDR1 is MNHEY and CDR2 SMNVEV (reference sequence). The CDR3 contains 12 residues. CDR3 loop: CASSHQGSEQFF.

This clonotype is deemed medium-sized by its frequency. The chain couples TRBV5-6 to TRBJ2-2; the D call of TRBD1 rests on TCRdb alone, since no DNA is present to check it. Germline V gives CDR1 SGHDT, CDR2 YYEEEE. The CDR3 runs to 15 residues. CDR3 sequence: CASSLIGTGNGELFF. Based on the CDR3 plus reference TRBV5-6 and TRBJ2-2, the full variable domain is DAGVTQSPTHLIKTRGQQVTLRCSPKSGHDTVSWYQQALGQGPQFIFQYYEEEERQRGNFPDRFSGHQFPNYSSELNVNALLLGDSALYLCASSLIGTGNGELFFGEGSRLTVL.

This clonotype is labeled medium-sized (0.01 to 0.1%) based on frequency. This chain connects TRBV11-1 to TRBJ2-1; TCRdb returns TRBD1, unconfirmable since there is no DNA. This CDR3 comprises 13 residues. In germline, CDR1 is SGHAT, CDR2 FQDESV (reference sequence). CDR3 region: CASSSTRGNEQFF.

This sequence joins TRBV20-1 and TRBJ1-2; lacking DNA, the TRBD1 call made by TCRdb goes unchecked. The CDR3 covers 16 residues. The V gene's germline CDR1 is DFQATT and CDR2 SNEGSKA (reference sequence). The CDR3 spells CSAPQPRQGGMHGYTF.

This clonotype is identified as medium-sized from frequency. This chain uses TRBV19 with TRBJ1-5; TCRdb proposes TRBD1, but this gene call is untestable without DNA. CDR3 length: 16 residues. Germline V lookup: CDR1 LNHDA, CDR2 SQIVND (reference sequence). The CDR3 here is CASSIYGTGSNQPQHF. The variable domain in full, with the rest retrieved from reference TRBV19 and TRBJ1-5, is DGGITQSPKYLFRKEGQNVTLSCEQNLNHDAMYWYRQDPGQGLRLIYYSQIVNDFQKGDIAEGYSVSREKKESFPLTVTSAQKNPTAFYLCASSIYGTGSNQPQHFGDGTRLSIL.

The chain joins TRBV20-1 to TRBJ1-2. CDR1 and CDR2 from the germline V gene are DFQATT and SNEGSKA (reference sequence). CDR3 size: 16 residues. CDR3 sequence reads: CSAQNSGPRANYGYTF.

This sequence joins TRBV30 and TRBJ1-5. CDR3 length: 15 amino acids. Germline CDR1 GTSNPN, CDR2 SVGIG (reference sequence). The chain's CDR3 is CAWRDGVISNQPQHF.